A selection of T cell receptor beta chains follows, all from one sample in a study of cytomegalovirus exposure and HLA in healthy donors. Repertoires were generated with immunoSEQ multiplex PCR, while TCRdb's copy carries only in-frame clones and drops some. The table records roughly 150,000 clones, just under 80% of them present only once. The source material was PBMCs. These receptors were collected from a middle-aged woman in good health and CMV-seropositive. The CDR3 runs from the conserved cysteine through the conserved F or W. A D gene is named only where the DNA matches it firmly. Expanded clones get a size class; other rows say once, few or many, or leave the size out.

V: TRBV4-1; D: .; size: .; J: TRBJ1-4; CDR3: CASSQGAVSTNEKLFF; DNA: TGCGCCAGCAGCCAAGGGGCAGTATCAACTAATGAAAAACTGTTTTTT
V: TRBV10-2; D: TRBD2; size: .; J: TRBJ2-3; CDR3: CASILAGGVDTQYF; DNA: TGCGCCAGCATACTAGCGGGGGGGGTAGATACGCAGTATTTT
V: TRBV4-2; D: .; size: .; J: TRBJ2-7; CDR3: CASSLTGISHSSYEQYF; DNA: TGTGCCAGCAGCCTAACCGGGATATCCCATAGCTCCTACGAGCAGTACTTC
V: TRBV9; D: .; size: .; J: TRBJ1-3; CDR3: CASSPRGDVLSGNTIYF; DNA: TGTGCCAGCAGCCCGCGGGGGGACGTCCTCTCTGGAAACACCATATATTTT
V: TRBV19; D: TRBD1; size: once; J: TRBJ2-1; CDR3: CASSRQGSYNEQFF; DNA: TGTGCCAGTAGTAGACAGGGGAGCTACAATGAGCAGTTCTTC
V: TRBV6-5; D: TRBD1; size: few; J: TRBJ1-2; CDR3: CASRRQGGYTF; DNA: TGTGCCAGCAGAAGACAGGGTGGCTACACCTTC
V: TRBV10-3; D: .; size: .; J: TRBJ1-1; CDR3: CAISEYREAFF; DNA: TGTGCCATCAGTGAGTACCGGGAAGCTTTCTTT
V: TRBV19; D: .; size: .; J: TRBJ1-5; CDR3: CASSIGYQPQHF; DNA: TGTGCCAGTAGTATCGGTTATCAGCCCCAGCATTTT
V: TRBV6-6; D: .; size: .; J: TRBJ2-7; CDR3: CASSSAGQPYEQYF; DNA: TGTGCCAGCAGTTCGGCCGGACAGCCCTACGAGCAGTACTTC
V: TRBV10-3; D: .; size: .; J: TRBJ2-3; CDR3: CAISETEPDTQYF; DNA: TGTGCCATCAGTGAAACAGAACCAGATACGCAGTATTTT
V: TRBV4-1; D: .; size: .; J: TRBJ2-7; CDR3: CASSQEGTLSYEQYF; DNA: TGCGCCAGCAGCCAAGAAGGGACACTCTCCTACGAGCAGTACTTC
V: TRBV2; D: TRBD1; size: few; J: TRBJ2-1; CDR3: CASKGDRVGNEQFF; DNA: TGTGCCAGCAAAGGGGACAGGGTGGGCAATGAGCAGTTCTTC